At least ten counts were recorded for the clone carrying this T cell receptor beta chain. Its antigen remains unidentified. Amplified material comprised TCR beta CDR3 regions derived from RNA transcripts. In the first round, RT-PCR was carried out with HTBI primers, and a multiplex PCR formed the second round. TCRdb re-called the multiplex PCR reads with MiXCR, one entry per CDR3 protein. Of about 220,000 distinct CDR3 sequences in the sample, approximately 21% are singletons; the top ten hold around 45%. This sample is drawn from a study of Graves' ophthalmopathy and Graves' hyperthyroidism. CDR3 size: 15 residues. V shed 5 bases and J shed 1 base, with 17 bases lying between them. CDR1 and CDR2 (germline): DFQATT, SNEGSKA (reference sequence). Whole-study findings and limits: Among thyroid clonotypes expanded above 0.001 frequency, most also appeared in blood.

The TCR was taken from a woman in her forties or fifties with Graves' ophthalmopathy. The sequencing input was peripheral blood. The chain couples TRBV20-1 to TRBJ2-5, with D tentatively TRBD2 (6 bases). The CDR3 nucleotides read TGCAGTGCTGATCTCCGAGCGGGCCTCCAAGAGACCCAGTACTTC. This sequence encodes CSADLRAGLQETQYF.